Many counts were recorded for the clone carrying this T cell receptor (beta chain). This sample stems from a study of blood T cells in healthy people across ages. The study isolated at least 6.5 million PBMCs from each sample. The authors ran a second PCR of about 6 to 11 cycles using a sample-barcoded 5' primer and a J-beta primer mix. TCRdb reprocessed the 5' RACE reads via MiXCR and lists one record per CDR3 protein. The sample has hundreds of thousands of distinct CDR3 sequences; about 30% are singletons. Germline CDR1 MNHEY, CDR2 SMNVEV (reference sequence). The V gene end was trimmed by 5 bases and the J gene end by 0 bases; junction bases not matched to a gene: 5. The CDR3 loop spans 15 amino acids.

Specimen: blood. This sequence originates from a woman older than 75 in good health. The V call is TRBV27, the J call TRBJ2-7; 9 bases fit TRBD1. CDR3 in amino acids: CASSTETGGSYEQYF. CDR3 in DNA: TGTGCCAGCAGTACAGAGACAGGGGGCTCCTACGAGCAGTACTTC.